The 2 T cell receptor beta chains listed next were all sequenced from one sample in a study of a mutant IDH1 vaccine in newly diagnosed glioma. Time point meaning: week 5, during vaccination. The study gave 300 ug of mutant IDH1 20-mer peptide per vaccine dose, with topical imiquimod. Some clones are missing from TCRdb's copy, which holds only in-frame ones; the method was immunoSEQ multiplex PCR. The table records 37,000 or so clones, about four fifths of them present only once. These receptors have no identified antigens. The sequences come from PBMCs, collected from a glioma patient whose treatment included an IDH1 peptide vaccine. These TCRs come from a man aged 25 to 40 with glioma.

This clone was detected only a few times. The chain is built from TRBV27 and TRBJ1-1, with 10 bases that match TRBD1. This CDR3 has 18 residues. From germline, CDR1 is MNHEY and CDR2 SMNVEV (reference sequence). Germline trimming cut 3 bases from V and 6 bases from J; bases unmatched to any gene: 16. DNA for the CDR3: TGTGCCAGCAGTTTCCTCGTCCCGGGACAGGGGAGAGGGCCTGAAGCTTTCTTT. Protein sequence: CASSFLVPGQGRGPEAFF.

Written as DNA, the CDR3 is TGTGCCAGCAGCGTCCCACAGGGGAGGGATACGCAGTATTTT. Translating it yields CASSVPQGRDTQYF. The V gene is TRBV9, the J gene TRBJ2-3; weak D call: TRBD1 (7 bases). Germline V gene lookup returns CDR1 SGDLS and CDR2 YYNGEE. The CDR3 loop spans 14 amino acids. Trimming removed 2 bases at V and 6 bases at J, with 13 bases between. Full variable domain (outside the CDR3, taken from reference TRBV9 and TRBJ2-3): DSGVTQTPKHLITATGQRVTLRCSPRSGDLSVYWYQQSLDQGLQFLIQYYNGEERAKGNILERFSAQQFPDLHSELNLSSLELGDSALYFCASSVPQGRDTQYFGPGTRLTVL.